This TCR beta chain was recovered during a study of radiotherapy plus CTLA-4 blockade in lung cancer. The CDR3 consists of 14 residues. Per the germline V gene, CDR1 is GTSNPN and CDR2 is SVGIG (reference sequence). Unmatched junction bases numbered 3, after V lost 6 bases and J lost 0 bases. The data were produced by immunoSEQ multiplex PCR, yet TCRdb's version contains in-frame clones alone and is incomplete. The table lists about 98,000 clones, more than 75% of them singletons. The source is a human donor with non-small cell lung cancer who had a partial response to radiotherapy plus ipilimumab. The chain uses TRBV30 and TRBJ2-3, with TRBD2 matching 10 bases. The sequenced sample was peripheral blood, obtained from a patient treated with radiotherapy plus ipilimumab. CDR3: CACTSGVSTDTQYF. The CDR3 bases are TGTGCCTGTACTAGCGGGGTGAGCACAGATACGCAGTATTTT.